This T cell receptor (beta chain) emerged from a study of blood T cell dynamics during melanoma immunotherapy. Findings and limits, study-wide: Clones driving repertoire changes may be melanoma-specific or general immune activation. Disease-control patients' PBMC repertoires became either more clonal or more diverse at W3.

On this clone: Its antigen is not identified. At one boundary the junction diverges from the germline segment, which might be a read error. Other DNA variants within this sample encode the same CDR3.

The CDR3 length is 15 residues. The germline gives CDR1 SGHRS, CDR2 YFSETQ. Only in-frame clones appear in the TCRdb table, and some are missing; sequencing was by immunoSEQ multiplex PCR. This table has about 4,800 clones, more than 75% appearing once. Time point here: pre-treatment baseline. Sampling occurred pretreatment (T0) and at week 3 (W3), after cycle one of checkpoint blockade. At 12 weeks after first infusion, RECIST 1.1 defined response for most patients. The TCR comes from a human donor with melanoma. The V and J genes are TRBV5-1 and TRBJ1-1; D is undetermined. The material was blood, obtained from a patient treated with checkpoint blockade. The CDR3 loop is CASSWWFSMNTEAFF. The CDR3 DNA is TGCGCTAGCAGCTGGTGGTTCTCCATGAACACTGAAGCTTTCTTT.